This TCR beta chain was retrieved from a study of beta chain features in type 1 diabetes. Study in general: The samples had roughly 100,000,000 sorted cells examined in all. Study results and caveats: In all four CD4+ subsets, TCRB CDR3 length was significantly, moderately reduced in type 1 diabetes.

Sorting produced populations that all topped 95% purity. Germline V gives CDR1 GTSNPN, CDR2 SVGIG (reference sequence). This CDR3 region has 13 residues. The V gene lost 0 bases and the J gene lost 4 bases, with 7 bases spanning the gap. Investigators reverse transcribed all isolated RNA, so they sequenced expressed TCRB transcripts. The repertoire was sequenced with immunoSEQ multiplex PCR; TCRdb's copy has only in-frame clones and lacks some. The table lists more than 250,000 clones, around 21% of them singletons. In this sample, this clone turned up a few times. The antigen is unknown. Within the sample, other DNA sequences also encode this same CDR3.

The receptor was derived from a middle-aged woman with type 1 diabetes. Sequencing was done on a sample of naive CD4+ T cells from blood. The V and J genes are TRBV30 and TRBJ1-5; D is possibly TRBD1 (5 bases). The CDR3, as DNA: TGTGCCTGGAGTGTGCAGGGAAATCAGCCCCAGCATTTT. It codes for CAWSVQGNQPQHF.